The rows below give T cell receptor beta chains drawn from one sample of a study of T cell responses to AZD1222 COVID-19 vaccine. Profiling relied on immunoSEQ multiplex PCR, and the TCRdb table lists in-frame clones only, not all of them. The sample carries approximately 90,000 clones, roughly 90% recorded once. The material was peripheral blood, obtained on day 0 of AZD1222 vaccination. These receptors came from an adult in good health. The CDR3 runs from the conserved cysteine through the conserved F or W. The D gene is left open where the match is weak. A clone size is listed for some rows: how often the clone was seen (once, few, many), or a class if it is expanded.

V gene	J gene	D gene	clone size	CDR3 protein	CDR3 DNA
TRBV18	TRBJ2-1	-	once	CASSSQTADEQFF	TGTGCCAGCTCATCCCAGACAGCCGATGAGCAGTTCTTC
TRBV4-1	TRBJ1-2	-	-	CASSQEDGTNYGYTF	TGCGCCAGCAGCCAAGAGGACGGGACGAACTATGGCTACACCTTC
TRBV28	TRBJ1-3	-	-	CASSLVQGKFRNTIYF	TGTGCCAGCAGTTTGGTCCAGGGGAAGTTTAGAAACACCATATATTTT
TRBV27	TRBJ1-5	-	-	CASSFGGAQPQHF	TGTGCCAGCAGTTTTGGGGGGGCACAGCCCCAGCATTTT
TRBV5-1	TRBJ1-1	-	-	CASSSQVMNTEAFF	TGCGCCAGCAGCTCCCAGGTTATGAACACTGAAGCTTTCTTT
TRBV10-3	TRBJ2-2	TRBD2	-	CAISELGLAGNTGELFF	TGTGCCATCAGTGAGTTGGGACTAGCGGGGAACACCGGGGAGCTGTTTTTT
TRBV19	TRBJ1-3	-	-	CASSIASGSSGNTIYF	TGTGCCAGTAGTATAGCCAGCGGAAGCTCTGGAAACACCATATATTTT
TRBV24-1	TRBJ2-1	TRBD2	-	CATRTSGGRNEQFF	TGTGCCACCCGGACTAGCGGGGGCCGTAATGAGCAGTTCTTC
TRBV3-1/TRBV3-2	TRBJ1-3	-	-	CASSPGTPGSSGNTIYF	TGTGCCAGCAGCCCTGGGACGCCTGGGAGCTCTGGAAACACCATATATTTT
TRBV7-2	TRBJ2-5	-	-	CASSPGRSGTQYF	TGTGCCAGCAGCCCAGGACGTTCTGGGACCCAGTACTTC
TRBV27	TRBJ2-7	-	-	CASSSSGPYEQYF	TGTGCCAGCAGTTCGTCAGGGCCCTACGAGCAGTACTTC
TRBV14	TRBJ1-2	TRBD1	-	CASSQVQSRTGRGYTF	TGTGCCAGCAGCCAAGTTCAAAGTAGGACAGGACGCGGCTACACCTTC
TRBV7-2	TRBJ1-1	-	-	CASSATMALNTEAFF	TGTGCCAGCAGCGCCACGATGGCCCTGAACACTGAAGCTTTCTTT
TRBV6-2/TRBV6-3	TRBJ1-1	-	-	CASSRRLNTEAFF	TGTGCCAGCAGTCGCAGATTGAACACTGAAGCTTTCTTT
TRBV9	TRBJ1-5	-	-	CASSGGGGKPQHF	TGTGCCAGCAGCGGTGGAGGGGGGAAGCCCCAGCATTTT
TRBV7-8	TRBJ1-2	-	-	CASSLGSSGDGYTF	TGTGCCAGCAGCTTAGGGTCATCCGGGGATGGCTACACCTTC
TRBV18	TRBJ2-1	TRBD1	-	CASSPTGTAYNEQFF	TGTGCCAGCTCACCCACCGGGACAGCCTACAATGAGCAGTTCTTC
TRBV10-3	TRBJ1-2	-	-	CAISERQASVGYTF	TGTGCCATCAGTGAGAGACAGGCCTCGGTAGGCTACACCTTC
TRBV6-2/TRBV6-3	TRBJ1-1	-	-	CASSYSPGREAFF	TGTGCCAGCAGCTATTCTCCAGGCAGAGAAGCTTTCTTT
TRBV5-5	TRBJ2-7	-	-	CASSLGGQALYEQYF	TGTGCCAGCAGCTTGGGCGGGCAAGCACTCTACGAGCAGTACTTC
TRBV11-2	TRBJ2-5	TRBD1	-	CASSFGRGLDQYF	TGTGCCAGCAGCTTTGGCAGGGGGCTTGACCAGTACTTC
TRBV6-2/TRBV6-3	TRBJ2-1	-	-	CASSFPPGEQFF	TGTGCCAGCAGCTTCCCGCCCGGTGAGCAGTTCTTC
TRBV27	TRBJ1-1	-	-	CASRLRPQNTEAFF	TGTGCCAGCAGACTCCGTCCTCAGAACACTGAAGCTTTCTTT
TRBV2	TRBJ1-4	TRBD1	-	CASREQGAIGEKLFF	TGTGCCAGCAGAGAACAGGGGGCAATAGGTGAAAAACTGTTTTTT
TRBV30	TRBJ1-1	-	-	CAWSVGAAYQTFF	TGTGCCTGGAGTGTGGGGGCGGCTTACCAGACTTTCTTT
TRBV7-9	TRBJ1-1	-	-	CASSGRNTEAFF	TGTGCCAGCAGCGGGCGGAACACTGAAGCTTTCTTT
TRBV7-3	TRBJ2-1	TRBD1	once	CASSPQGAVLGEQFF	TGTGCCAGCAGCCCACAGGGGGCGGTATTAGGTGAGCAGTTCTTC
TRBV6-5	TRBJ1-6	-	-	CASSYQSRVNGSPLHF	TGTGCCAGCAGTTACCAATCCAGGGTAAATGGATCACCCCTCCACTTT
TRBV4-1	TRBJ1-5	-	-	CASSQEGYSNQPQHF	TGCGCCAGCAGCCAAGAAGGGTATAGCAATCAGCCCCAGCATTTT
TRBV2	TRBJ1-2	-	-	CASSELGTATLYGYTF	TGTGCCAGCAGTGAACTAGGGACGGCTACCCTTTATGGCTACACCTTC
TRBV12-3/TRBV12-4	TRBJ2-5	-	-	CASSPNGRETQYF	TGTGCCAGCAGCCCGAATGGGCGGGAGACCCAGTACTTC
TRBV7-6	TRBJ1-6	TRBD1	once	CASSPGDRDYHQFTLHF	TGTGCCAGCAGCCCCGGGGACAGGGACTACCACCAATTCACCCTCCACTTT
TRBV24-1	TRBJ1-6	-	-	CATSDSSLNSPLHF	TGTGCCACCAGTGATTCCTCCCTTAATTCACCCCTCCACTTT
TRBV4-1	TRBJ2-2	TRBD1	-	CASRWGQGNTGELFF	TGCGCCAGCCGCTGGGGACAGGGGAACACCGGGGAGCTGTTTTTT
TRBV7-9	TRBJ1-1	-	-	CASRGLDGWMAFF	TGTGCCAGCAGGGGATTGGACGGATGGATGGCTTTCTTT
TRBV4-3	TRBJ1-4	-	-	CASSEQGNEKLFF	TGCGCCAGCAGCGAGCAGGGTAATGAAAAACTGTTTTTT
TRBV6-5	TRBJ2-2	-	-	CATQYRGLGELFF	TGTGCCACCCAATACAGGGGACTGGGGGAGCTGTTTTTT
TRBV2	TRBJ1-1	-	-	CASSVYREAFF	TGTGCCAGCAGTGTTTACAGGGAAGCTTTCTTT
TRBV4-3	TRBJ2-1	-	-	CASSQDSGGVYNEQFF	TGCGCCAGCAGCCAAGATTCGGGGGGCGTTTACAATGAGCAGTTCTTC
TRBV1	TRBJ2-1	-	-	CTSSLYAGGSLEQFF	TGCACCAGCAGCCTTTACGCGGGGGGGAGCCTTGAGCAGTTCTTC
TRBV28	TRBJ2-7	TRBD2	-	CASSFGREGKREQYF	TGTGCCAGCAGTTTCGGAAGGGAGGGGAAGCGAGAGCAGTACTTC
TRBV6-5	TRBJ1-2	-	-	CASSWGRRYGYTF	TGTGCCAGCAGTTGGGGGAGGCGCTATGGCTACACCTTC
TRBV24-1	TRBJ2-1	TRBD1	-	CATQGDGNEQFF	TGTGCCACCCAGGGGGATGGCAATGAGCAGTTCTTC
TRBV2	TRBJ2-2	-	-	CATLGPNTGELFF	TGTGCCACCCTGGGGCCGAACACCGGGGAGCTGTTTTTT
TRBV11-2	TRBJ1-2	-	-	CASSSWGLPLGYTF	TGTGCCAGCAGCTCCTGGGGGTTGCCCCTTGGCTACACCTTC
TRBV11-2	TRBJ1-1	TRBD1	-	CASSFDRGYPELTEAFF	TGTGCCAGCAGCTTTGACAGGGGCTATCCGGAATTGACTGAAGCTTTCTTT
TRBV5-1	TRBJ1-2	-	-	CASRSQDSSFYGYTF	TGCGCCAGCAGGTCCCAGGATTCTTCGTTCTATGGCTACACCTTC
TRBV4-3	TRBJ2-2	-	-	CASSPLEGLRAGELFF	TGCGCCAGCAGCCCTTTGGAGGGGTTACGGGCCGGGGAGCTGTTTTTT
TRBV6-1	TRBJ2-3	TRBD2	-	CASRLAGADTQYF	TGTGCCAGCAGACTAGCGGGCGCAGATACGCAGTATTTT
TRBV7-9	TRBJ2-7	-	-	CASSHRQGGTYEQYF	TGTGCCAGCAGCCACCGACAGGGAGGAACCTACGAGCAGTACTTC
TRBV9	TRBJ1-2	-	-	CASSVEGSNYGYTF	TGTGCCAGCAGCGTAGAGGGGTCGAACTATGGCTACACCTTC
TRBV29-1	TRBJ1-2	-	-	CSVERVRDGYTF	TGCAGCGTTGAAAGGGTCAGGGATGGCTACACCTTC